This is a list of T cell receptor beta chains from one sample in a study of preoperative IRX-2 immunotherapy in early breast cancer. TCRdb's copy holds only in-frame clones and misses some; the assay was immunoSEQ multiplex PCR. The data contain around 95,000 clones, 80% to 90% of them singletons. Sample: tumor tissue, taken after IRX-2 immunotherapy. Receptors originate from a human donor with breast cancer. CDR3s include the opening cysteine and the closing phenylalanine or tryptophan. The order of the fields is J gene, V gene, CDR3 length, clone size, D gene, CDR3 protein, CDR3 DNA. The D gene is left open where the match is weak. Clone sizes are given selectively: once, few, many, or a class where the clone is expanded.

TRBJ2-7 TRBV29-1 12 . TRBD2 CSGGTVGYEQYF TGCTCGGGAGGGACTGTGGGGTACGAGCAGTACTTC
TRBJ2-7 TRBV19 15 . TRBD1 CASKAGTGASYEQYF TGTGCCAGTAAGGCCGGGACAGGGGCCTCCTACGAGCAGTACTTC
TRBJ2-2 TRBV6-8 13 . . CAIGSTNTGELFF TGTGCCATCGGGAGTACGAACACCGGGGAGCTGTTTTTT
TRBJ1-2 TRBV30 15 . . CAWGGALGPRAGYTF TGTGCCTGGGGGGGGGCACTAGGCCCCAGAGCGGGCTACACCTTC
TRBJ2-1 TRBV28 13 . . CASSKGTYNEQFF TGTGCCAGCAGTAAAGGCACCTACAATGAGCAGTTCTTC
TRBJ1-1 TRBV30 11 . . CAWSAQDEAFF TGTGCCTGGAGTGCCCAGGATGAAGCTTTCTTT
TRBJ1-1 TRBV29-1 12 . . CSVVRGGTEAFF TGCAGCGTTGTGAGGGGGGGGACTGAAGCTTTCTTT
TRBJ1-2 TRBV28 15 . . CASIENSDIGVGYTF TGTGCCAGCATCGAGAACTCGGACATAGGGGTCGGCTACACCTTC
TRBJ2-7 TRBV6-7 13 few . CASSKRSSYEQYF TGTGCCAGCAGTAAAAGGAGCTCCTACGAGCAGTACTTC
TRBJ2-3 TRBV29-1 15 . . CSVERSGPSTDTQYF TGCAGCGTTGAAAGGAGCGGACCAAGCACAGATACGCAGTATTTT
TRBJ2-1 TRBV5-1 14 . TRBD2 CASSVGLVNDEQFF TGCGCCAGCAGCGTGGGACTAGTTAACGATGAGCAGTTCTTC
TRBJ1-1 TRBV5-1 15 once TRBD1 CASSLTTGTNTEAFF TGCGCCAGCAGCTTGACGACAGGGACGAACACTGAAGCTTTCTTT
TRBJ1-1 TRBV6-8 14 . TRBD1 CASSRTGRNTEAFF TGTGCCAGCAGTCGGACAGGGAGAAACACTGAAGCTTTCTTT
TRBJ1-4 TRBV30 13 once . CAWSVRVGEKLFF TGTGCCTGGAGCGTCAGGGTGGGGGAAAAACTGTTTTTT
TRBJ2-1 TRBV15 16 . TRBD1 CATSRAGTGTYNEQFF TGTGCCACCAGCAGAGCAGGGACAGGGACCTACAATGAGCAGTTCTTC
TRBJ1-5 TRBV19 12 . . CASRRGNQPQHF TGTGCCAGCCGAAGAGGGAATCAGCCCCAGCATTTT
TRBJ2-7 TRBV25-1 13 . . CASSEHGAREQYF TGTGCCAGCAGCGAACACGGGGCGCGGGAGCAGTACTTC
TRBJ2-1 TRBV28 13 . TRBD1 CASFGQGANEQFF TGTGCCAGCTTTGGACAGGGGGCGAATGAGCAGTTCTTC
TRBJ2-5 TRBV18 12 once . CASSDPGGGLYF TGTGCCAGCTCAGATCCGGGCGGAGGTCTATACTTC
TRBJ1-5 TRBV7-8 14 . . CASSLQSGAQPQHF TGTGCCAGCAGCTTGCAGTCGGGGGCTCAGCCCCAGCATTTT
TRBJ1-3 TRBV5-1 17 . . CASSFSGTSNSGNTIYF TGCGCCAGCAGCTTTTCGGGTACCTCAAACTCTGGAAACACCATATATTTT
TRBJ1-5 TRBV28 14 . . CASSVKGIGQPQHF TGTGCCAGCAGTGTGAAGGGAATCGGCCAGCCCCAGCATTTT
TRBJ1-1 TRBV29-1 12 . . CSVGFGTVEAFF TGCAGCGTTGGGTTTGGGACCGTTGAAGCTTTCTTT
TRBJ2-3 TRBV19 16 . TRBD2 CASSTGLAAYTDTQYF TGTGCCAGTAGTACGGGACTAGCGGCCTACACAGATACGCAGTATTTT
TRBJ2-7 TRBV28 14 . . CASSIGQQAYEQYF TGTGCCAGCAGTATTGGACAGCAAGCCTACGAGCAGTACTTC